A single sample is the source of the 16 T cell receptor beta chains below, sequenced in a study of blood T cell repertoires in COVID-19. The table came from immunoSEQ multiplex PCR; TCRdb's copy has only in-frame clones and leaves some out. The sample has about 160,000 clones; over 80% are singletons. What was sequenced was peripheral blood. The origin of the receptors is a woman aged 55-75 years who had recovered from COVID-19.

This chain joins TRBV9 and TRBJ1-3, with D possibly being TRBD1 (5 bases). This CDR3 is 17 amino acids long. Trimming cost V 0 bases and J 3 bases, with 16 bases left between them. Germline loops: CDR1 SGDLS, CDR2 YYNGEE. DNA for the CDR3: TGTGCCAGCAGCGTAGACGGGCGGGGGTTTTTTGGAAACACCATATATTTT. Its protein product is CASSVDGRGFFGNTIYF.

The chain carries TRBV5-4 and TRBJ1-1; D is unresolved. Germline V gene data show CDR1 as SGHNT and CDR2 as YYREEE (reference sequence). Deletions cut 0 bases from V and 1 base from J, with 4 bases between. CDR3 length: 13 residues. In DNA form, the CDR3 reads TGTGCCAGCAGCTTGGCAGGGAACACTGAAGCTTTCTTT. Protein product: CASSLAGNTEAFF.

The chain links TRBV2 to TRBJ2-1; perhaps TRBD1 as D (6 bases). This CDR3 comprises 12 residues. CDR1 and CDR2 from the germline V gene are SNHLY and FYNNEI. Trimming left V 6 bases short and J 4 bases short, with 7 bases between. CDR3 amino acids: CASSGQYNEQFF. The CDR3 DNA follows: TGTGCCAGCAGCGGACAGTACAATGAGCAGTTCTTC.

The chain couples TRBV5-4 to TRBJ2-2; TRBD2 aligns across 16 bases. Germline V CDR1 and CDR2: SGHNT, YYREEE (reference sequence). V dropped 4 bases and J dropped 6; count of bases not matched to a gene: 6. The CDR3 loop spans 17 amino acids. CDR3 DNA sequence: TGTGCCAGCAGCCGCGGGACTAGCGGGGGGGCTCCCGGGGAGCTGTTTTTT. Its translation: CASSRGTSGGAPGELFF.

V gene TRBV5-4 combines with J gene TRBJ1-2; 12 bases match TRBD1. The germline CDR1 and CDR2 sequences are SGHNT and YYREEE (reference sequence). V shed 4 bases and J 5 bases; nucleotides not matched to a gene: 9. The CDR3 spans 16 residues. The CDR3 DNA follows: TGTGCCAGCAGCACCGGGACAGGGGGCGCCTTTTATGGCTACACCTTC. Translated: CASSTGTGGAFYGYTF.

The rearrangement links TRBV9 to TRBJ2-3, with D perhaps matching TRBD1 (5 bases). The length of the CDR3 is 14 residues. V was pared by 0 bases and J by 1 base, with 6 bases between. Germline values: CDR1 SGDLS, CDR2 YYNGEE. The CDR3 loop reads CASSVVGRTDTQYF. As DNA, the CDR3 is TGTGCCAGCAGCGTAGTGGGGCGCACAGATACGCAGTATTTT. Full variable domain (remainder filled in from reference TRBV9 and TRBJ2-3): DSGVTQTPKHLITATGQRVTLRCSPRSGDLSVYWYQQSLDQGLQFLIQYYNGEERAKGNILERFSAQQFPDLHSELNLSSLELGDSALYFCASSVVGRTDTQYFGPGTRLTVL.

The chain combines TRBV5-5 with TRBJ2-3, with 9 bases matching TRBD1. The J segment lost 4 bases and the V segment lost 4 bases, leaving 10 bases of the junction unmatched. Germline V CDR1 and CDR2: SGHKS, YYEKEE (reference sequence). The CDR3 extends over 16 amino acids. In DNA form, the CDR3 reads TGTGCCAGCAGCCTCTTGGACAGGGGAGGGGCAGATACGCAGTATTTT. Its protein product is CASSLLDRGGADTQYF. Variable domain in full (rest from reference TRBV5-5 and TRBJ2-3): DAGVTQSPTHLIKTRGQQVTLRCSPISGHKSVSWYQQVLGQGPQFIFQYYEKEERGRGNFPDRFSARQFPNYSSELNVNALLLGDSALYLCASSLLDRGGADTQYFGPGTRLTVL.

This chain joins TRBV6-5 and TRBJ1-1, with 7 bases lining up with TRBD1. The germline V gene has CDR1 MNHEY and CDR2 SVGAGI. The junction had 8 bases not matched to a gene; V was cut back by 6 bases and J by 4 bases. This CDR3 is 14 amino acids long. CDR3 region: CASSQTGSRTEAFF. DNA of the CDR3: TGTGCCAGCAGCCAGACAGGGTCGCGCACTGAAGCTTTCTTT.

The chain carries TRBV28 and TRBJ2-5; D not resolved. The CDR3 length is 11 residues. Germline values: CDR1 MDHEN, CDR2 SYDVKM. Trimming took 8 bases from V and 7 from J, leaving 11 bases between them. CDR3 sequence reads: CASLSLGTQYF. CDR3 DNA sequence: TGTGCCAGCCTAAGCCTCGGGACCCAGTACTTC.

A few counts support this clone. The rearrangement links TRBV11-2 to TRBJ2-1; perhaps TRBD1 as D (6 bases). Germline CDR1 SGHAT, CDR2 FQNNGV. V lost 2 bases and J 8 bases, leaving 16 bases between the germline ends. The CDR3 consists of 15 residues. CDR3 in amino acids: CASSLKGQGFDEQFF. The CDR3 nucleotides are TGTGCCAGCAGCTTAAAGGGGCAGGGGTTTGATGAGCAGTTCTTC. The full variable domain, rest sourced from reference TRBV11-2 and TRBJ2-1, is EAGVAQSPRYKIIEKRQSVAFWCNPISGHATLYWYQQILGQGPKLLIQFQNNGVVDDSQLPKDRFSAERLKGVDSTLKIQPAKLEDSAVYLCASSLKGQGFDEQFFGPGTRLTVL.

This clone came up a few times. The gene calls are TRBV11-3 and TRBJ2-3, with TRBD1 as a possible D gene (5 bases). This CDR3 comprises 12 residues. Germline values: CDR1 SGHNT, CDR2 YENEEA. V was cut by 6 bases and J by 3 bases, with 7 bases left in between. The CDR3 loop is CASRGATDTQYF. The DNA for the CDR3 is TGTGCCAGCAGAGGGGCGACAGATACGCAGTATTTT.

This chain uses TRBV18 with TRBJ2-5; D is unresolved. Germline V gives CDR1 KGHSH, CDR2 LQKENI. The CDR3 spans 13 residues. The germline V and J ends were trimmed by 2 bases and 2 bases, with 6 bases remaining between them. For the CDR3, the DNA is TGTGCCAGCTCACCATCCAGGCAAGAGACCCAGTACTTC. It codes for CASSPSRQETQYF. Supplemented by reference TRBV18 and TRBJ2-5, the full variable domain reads NAGVMQNPRHLVRRRGQEARLRCSPMKGHSHVYWYRQLPEEGLKFMVYLQKENIIDESGMPKERFSAEFPKEGPSILRIQQVVRGDSAAYFCASSPSRQETQYFGPGTRLLVL.

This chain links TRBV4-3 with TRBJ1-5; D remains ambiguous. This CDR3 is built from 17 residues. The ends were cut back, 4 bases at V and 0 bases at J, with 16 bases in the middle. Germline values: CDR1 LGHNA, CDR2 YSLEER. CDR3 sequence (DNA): TGCGCCAGCAGCCTAAGGGAGAGCGACGATAGCAATCAGCCCCAGCATTTT. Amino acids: CASSLRESDDSNQPQHF.

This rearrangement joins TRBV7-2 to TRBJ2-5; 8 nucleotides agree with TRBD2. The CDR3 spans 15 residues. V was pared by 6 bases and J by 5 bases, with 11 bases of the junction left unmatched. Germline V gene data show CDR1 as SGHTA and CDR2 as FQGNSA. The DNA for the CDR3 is TGTGCCAGCAGATCCCCGGGACGCGGGGGGGAGACCCAGTACTTC. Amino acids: CASRSPGRGGETQYF.

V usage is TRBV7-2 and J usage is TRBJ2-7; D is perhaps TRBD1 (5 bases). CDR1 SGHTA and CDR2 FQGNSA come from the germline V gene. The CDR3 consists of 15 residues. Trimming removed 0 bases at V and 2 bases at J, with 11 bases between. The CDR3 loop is CASSLAQGAPYEQYF. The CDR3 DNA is TGTGCCAGCAGCTTAGCCCAGGGCGCGCCCTACGAGCAGTACTTC.

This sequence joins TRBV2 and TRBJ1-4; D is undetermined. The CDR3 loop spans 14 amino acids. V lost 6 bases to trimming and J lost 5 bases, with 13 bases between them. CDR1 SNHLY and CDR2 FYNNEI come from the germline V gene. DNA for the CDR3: TGTGCCAGCAGAGACACAGCCAGCAATGAAAAACTGTTTTTT. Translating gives CASRDTASNEKLFF.